These T cell receptor beta chains were read from a single sample in a study of blood T cell repertoires in COVID-19. Clones were read by immunoSEQ multiplex PCR, and TCRdb kept only the in-frame ones, dropping some. The table lists about 14,000 clones, roughly nine tenths of them singletons. The sequenced material came from peripheral blood. These receptors came from a human donor with active COVID-19. The donor label of this sample is uncertain. Each CDR3 is given with its conserved first and last residue. Fields, in order: J gene, V gene, clone size, D gene, CDR3 protein, CDR3 DNA. The D gene is left open where the match is weak. Clone sizes are given selectively: once, few, many, or a class where the clone is expanded.

TRBJ1-1,TRBV4-1,NA,NA,CASSQDLPPRTLEAFF,TGCGCCAGCAGCCAAGATCTCCCCCCTCGGACACTGGAAGCTTTCTTT
TRBJ2-1,TRBV24-1,once,TRBD1,CAIRDRGYNEQFF,TGTGCCATCCGGGACAGGGGTTACAATGAGCAGTTCTTC
TRBJ1-2,TRBV15,NA,TRBD1,CATSRYRGGGYTF,TGTGCCACCAGCAGATACAGGGGCGGTGGCTACACCTTC
TRBJ1-1,TRBV4-2,NA,NA,CASSPPRRGGATEAFF,TGTGCCAGCAGCCCACCACGGCGGGGAGGGGCAACTGAAGCTTTCTTT
TRBJ2-7,TRBV7-9,NA,NA,CASSLGAGAGSYEQYF,TGTGCCAGCAGCTTAGGAGCAGGGGCGGGCTCCTACGAGCAGTACTTC
TRBJ2-5,TRBV14,NA,TRBD2,CASSQDGGVVRETQYF,TGTGCCAGCAGCCAAGATGGGGGGGTCGTCCGGGAGACCCAGTACTTC
TRBJ2-3,TRBV24-1,NA,NA,CATSEVDRSSTDTQYF,TGTGCCACCAGTGAAGTCGACAGGAGCAGCACAGATACGCAGTATTTT
TRBJ1-4,TRBV2,NA,NA,CASSPTGTLFF,TGTGCCAGCAGCCCTACAGGGACACTGTTTTTT
TRBJ1-5,TRBV10-3,once,NA,CAISESGGRNQPQHF,TGTGCCATCAGTGAGTCCGGGGGTCGGAATCAGCCCCAGCATTTT
TRBJ2-7,TRBV5-1,few,TRBD1,CASSVGTGGYEQYF,TGCGCCAGCAGCGTTGGGACAGGGGGCTACGAGCAGTACTTC
TRBJ2-7,TRBV11-3,NA,TRBD2,CASSLRGGFVYEQYF,TGTGCCAGCAGCTTACGCGGGGGGTTCGTTTACGAGCAGTACTTC
TRBJ2-7,TRBV19,NA,TRBD2,CASSIGFSGGAFPYEQYF,TGTGCCAGTAGTATAGGTTTTAGCGGGGGGGCCTTTCCCTACGAGCAGTACTTC
TRBJ2-4,TRBV27,NA,TRBD2,CASSLSRGASGSLWNQYF,TGTGCCAGCAGTTTATCGAGAGGGGCTAGCGGGAGTCTCTGGAATCAGTACTTC
TRBJ2-5,TRBV30,NA,TRBD2,CAWRFSGGPKETQYF,TGTGCCTGGAGGTTTAGCGGGGGCCCGAAAGAGACCCAGTACTTC
TRBJ2-6,TRBV29-1,few,NA,CSVARDIDSGANVLTF,TGCAGCGTTGCAAGGGACATAGACTCTGGGGCCAACGTCCTGACTTTC
TRBJ1-2,TRBV6-4,NA,NA,CASSERSQGFGDPSRGYTF,TGTGCCAGCAGTGAAAGATCCCAAGGATTCGGGGATCCCTCGAGGGGCTACACCTTC
TRBJ2-1,TRBV11-2,NA,NA,CASRRLGDSYNEQFF,TGTGCCAGCAGGCGCCTAGGGGACTCCTACAATGAGCAGTTCTTC
TRBJ2-1,TRBV6-1,NA,TRBD2,CASSEVAGGHNEQFF,TGTGCCAGCAGTGAAGTAGCGGGGGGCCACAATGAGCAGTTCTTC
TRBJ1-2,TRBV28,NA,TRBD1,CASGDRGYGYTF,TGTGCCAGCGGGGACAGGGGATATGGCTACACCTTC
TRBJ2-5,TRBV9,NA,NA,CASSRGVLETQYF,TGTGCCAGCAGCCGCGGGGTTCTAGAGACCCAGTACTTC
TRBJ1-4,TRBV18,NA,TRBD1,CASSHWDSSEKLFF,TGTGCCAGCTCACACTGGGACAGTTCTGAAAAACTGTTTTTT
TRBJ1-2,TRBV7-2,NA,TRBD1,CASSEQGNLYGYTF,TGTGCCAGCAGCGAACAGGGGAACCTCTATGGCTACACCTTC
TRBJ2-7,TRBV6-6,NA,NA,CASSGPYEQYF,TGTGCCAGCAGTGGGCCCTACGAGCAGTACTTC
TRBJ2-2,TRBV7-2,NA,NA,CASSDGATGELFF,TGTGCCAGCAGCGATGGGGCGACCGGGGAGCTGTTTTTT
TRBJ2-3,TRBV15,NA,NA,CATSPRGRRDTDTQYF,TGTGCCACCAGCCCCCGCGGGCGGCGGGACACAGATACGCAGTATTTT
TRBJ2-1,TRBV6-2/TRBV6-3,NA,TRBD2,CASSLKVAGGFNEQFF,TGTGCCAGCAGTCTTAAAGTAGCGGGAGGGTTCAATGAGCAGTTCTTC
TRBJ1-2,TRBV28,NA,NA,CASRTTGLGYTF,TGTGCCAGCAGGACTACAGGGTTAGGCTACACCTTC
TRBJ1-2,TRBV11-3,NA,TRBD1,CASSRQGASYGYTF,TGTGCCAGCAGCAGACAGGGTGCGAGCTATGGCTACACCTTC
TRBJ2-3,TRBV5-6,NA,TRBD2,CASSLAGETDTQYF,TGTGCCAGCAGCTTAGCGGGAGAGACAGATACGCAGTATTTT
TRBJ2-5,TRBV11-2,NA,TRBD2,CASAPSGGLTKIQETQYF,TGTGCCAGCGCCCCTAGCGGGGGGCTAACAAAAATCCAAGAGACCCAGTACTTC
TRBJ2-2,TRBV10-3,few,TRBD2,CAISKTSGIAGELFF,TGTGCCATCAGTAAGACTAGCGGGATCGCCGGGGAGCTGTTTTTT
TRBJ1-1,TRBV7-9,NA,TRBD1,CASSLHRGRGGGNTEAFF,TGTGCCAGCAGCTTACACAGGGGCCGGGGAGGCGGGAACACTGAAGCTTTCTTT
TRBJ1-4,TRBV2,NA,NA,CASSVGQLSNEKLFF,TGTGCCAGCAGTGTTGGGCAGCTATCTAATGAAAAACTGTTTTTT
TRBJ2-2,TRBV27,NA,NA,CASSRAGELFF,TGTGCCAGCAGTAGAGCTGGGGAGCTGTTTTTT
TRBJ1-5,TRBV6-1,NA,NA,CASSEAPGFYQPQHF,TGTGCCAGCAGTGAAGCTCCGGGGTTTTACCAGCCCCAGCATTTT
TRBJ1-2,TRBV6-2/TRBV6-3,NA,NA,CASSYTDSYGYTF,TGTGCCAGCAGTTACACAGACAGCTATGGCTACACCTTC
TRBJ2-3,TRBV23-1,NA,NA,CASSPPWGSGVTDTQYF,TGCGCCAGCAGTCCCCCTTGGGGCTCAGGGGTCACAGATACGCAGTATTTT
TRBJ1-1,TRBV9,NA,NA,CASSVVPTGTTEAFF,TGTGCCAGCAGCGTAGTCCCGACAGGAACCACTGAAGCTTTCTTT
TRBJ1-1,TRBV2,NA,NA,CASRVSWGGTEAFF,TGTGCCAGCAGGGTCAGTTGGGGGGGCACTGAAGCTTTCTTT
TRBJ2-5,TRBV28,NA,NA,CASSFSRVGETQYF,TGTGCCAGCAGTTTCTCCCGGGTTGGGGAGACCCAGTACTTC
TRBJ2-7,TRBV19,NA,TRBD1,CASSRQGDEQYF,TGTGCCAGTAGTAGACAGGGGGACGAGCAGTACTTC
TRBJ1-3,TRBV27,once,TRBD1,CASSRDRDANTIYF,TGTGCCAGCAGCCGGGACAGGGACGCGAACACCATATATTTT
TRBJ2-7,TRBV5-4,NA,TRBD1,CASSVLQGAHEQYF,TGTGCCAGCAGCGTCTTACAGGGGGCCCACGAGCAGTACTTC
TRBJ1-2,TRBV24-1,once,NA,CATSDSTKGYGYTF,TGTGCCACCAGTGATTCGACAAAAGGCTATGGCTACACCTTC
TRBJ2-1,TRBV6-4,few,NA,CASSDSRSGASEQFF,TGTGCCAGCAGTGACTCGCGGTCTGGCGCTAGTGAGCAGTTCTTC
TRBJ2-7,TRBV27,NA,NA,CASSLFPPYEQYF,TGTGCCAGCAGTTTATTTCCTCCCTACGAGCAGTACTTC
TRBJ1-5,TRBV11-1,NA,NA,CASSLTVDQPQHF,TGTGCCAGCAGCCTGACTGTGGATCAGCCCCAGCATTTT
TRBJ2-6,TRBV7-2,NA,TRBD2,CASSFKAGTVRANVLTF,TGTGCCAGCAGCTTTAAAGCGGGAACTGTTAGGGCCAACGTCCTGACTTTC
TRBJ2-3,TRBV6-5,NA,NA,CASPLEGWSTDTQYF,TGTGCCAGCCCTTTGGAGGGTTGGAGCACAGATACGCAGTATTTT
TRBJ2-7,TRBV4-1,NA,NA,CASSTNTGGEQYF,TGCGCCAGCAGCACCAACACCGGCGGCGAGCAGTACTTC
TRBJ1-1,TRBV19,NA,NA,CASSIGSGKKAFF,TGTGCCAGTAGTATCGGCTCCGGGAAAAAAGCTTTCTTT
TRBJ2-7,TRBV6-5,NA,TRBD1,CASSYGTGVYEQYF,TGTGCCAGCAGTTACGGGACAGGGGTCTACGAGCAGTACTTC